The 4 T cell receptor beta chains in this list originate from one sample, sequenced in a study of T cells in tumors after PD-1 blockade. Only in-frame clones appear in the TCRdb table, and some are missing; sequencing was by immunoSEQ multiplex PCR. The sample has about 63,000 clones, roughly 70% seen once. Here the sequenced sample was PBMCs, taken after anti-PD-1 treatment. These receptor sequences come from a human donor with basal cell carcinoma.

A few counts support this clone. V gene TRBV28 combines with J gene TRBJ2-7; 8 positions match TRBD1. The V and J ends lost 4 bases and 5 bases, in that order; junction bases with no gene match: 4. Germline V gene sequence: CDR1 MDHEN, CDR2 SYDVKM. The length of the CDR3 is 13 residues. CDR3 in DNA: TGTGCCAGCAGTTCGGAGACAGGGGACGAGCAGTACTTC. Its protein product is CASSSETGDEQYF.

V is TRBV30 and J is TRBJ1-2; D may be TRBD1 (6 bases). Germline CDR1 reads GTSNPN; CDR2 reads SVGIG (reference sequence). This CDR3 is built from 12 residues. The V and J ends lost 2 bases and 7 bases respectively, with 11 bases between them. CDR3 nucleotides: TGTGCCTGGAGTTCAGGGGCGGGTGGCTACACCTTC. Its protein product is CAWSSGAGGYTF. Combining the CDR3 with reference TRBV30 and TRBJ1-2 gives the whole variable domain SQTIHQWPATLVQPVGSPLSLECTVEGTSNPNLYWYRQAAGRGLQLLFYSVGIGQISSEVPQNLSASRPQDRQFILSSKKLLLSDSGFYLCAWSSGAGGYTFGSGTRLTVV.

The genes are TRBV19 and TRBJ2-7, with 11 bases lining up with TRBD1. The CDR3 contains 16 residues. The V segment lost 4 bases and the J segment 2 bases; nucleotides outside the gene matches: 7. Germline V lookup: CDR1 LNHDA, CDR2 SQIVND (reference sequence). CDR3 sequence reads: CASSSGGTGGTYEQYF. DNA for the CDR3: TGTGCCAGTAGTAGTGGGGGGACAGGGGGGACCTACGAGCAGTACTTC. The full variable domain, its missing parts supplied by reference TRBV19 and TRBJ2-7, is DGGITQSPKYLFRKEGQNVTLSCEQNLNHDAMYWYRQDPGQGLRLIYYSQIVNDFQKGDIAEGYSVSREKKESFPLTVTSAQKNPTAFYLCASSSGGTGGTYEQYFGPGTRLTVT.

CDR3 region: CASSLDNRGREQFF. The CDR3 region has the DNA TGTGCCAGCAGCTTGGACAACAGGGGGAGAGAGCAGTTCTTC. The chain recombines TRBV5-4 with TRBJ2-1; TRBD1 matches at 8 bases. The CDR3 consists of 14 residues. CDR1 and CDR2 (germline): SGHNT, YYREEE (reference sequence). Trimming cost V 0 bases and J 10 bases; bases outside gene matches: 6.